This TCR beta chain originates from a study of blood T cell repertoires in COVID-19. Study details: Researchers got acute and convalescent COVID-19 samples from the United States, Italy and Spain. Nucleic acid was either cDNA or gDNA, and it came from T cells, B-cell-depleted T cells, or PBMCs.

As handled by the study authors: Quantification of nucleated cells was approximated via reference gene primer amplification. Here immunoSEQ multiplex PCR was the method, and the copy in TCRdb shows in-frame clones only, minus some. V and J calls and clone size follow that table, whereas D and trimming were derived from the DNA. Of 55,000 to 75,000 clones listed, roughly 86% are singletons. The CDR3 sequence is 16 residues long. V was clipped by 0 bases and J by 0 bases, with 10 bases between them. Germline V CDR1 and CDR2: SGHRS, YFSETQ. This clone was found once. The sequenced material came from peripheral blood. The sequence came from a human donor with active COVID-19. The donor label of this sample is uncertain. The J gene is TRBJ2-1, the V gene TRBV5-1, with D tentatively TRBD2 (5 bases). Written as DNA, the CDR3 is TGCGCCAGCAGCTTGGCCGGGGTAAGCTCCTACAATGAGCAGTTCTTC. It encodes CASSLAGVSSYNEQFF. Drawing the rest from reference TRBV5-1 and TRBJ2-1, the complete variable domain is KAGVTQTPRYLIKTRGQQVTLSCSPISGHRSVSWYQQTPGQGLQFLFEYFSETQRNKGNFPGRFSGRQFSNSRSEMNVSTLELGDSALYLCASSLAGVSSYNEQFFGPGTRLTVL.